What follows describes a single T cell receptor (beta chain). Its matching antigen is unknown. This entry is derived from a study of T cell responses to AZD1222 COVID-19 vaccine. Study findings and constraints: Among the donors, most were white British and more were female, and clonal diversity was possibly underestimated.

Germline V gene lookup returns CDR1 MNHEY and CDR2 SMNVEV (reference sequence). V was cut by 8 bases and J by 2 bases, with 12 bases left in between. CDR3 size: 13 residues. Assay: immunoSEQ multiplex PCR; the TCRdb copy retains only in-frame clones and omits some. Here the sample spans fewer than 150,000 clones, 85% to 90% being singletons. J is TRBJ1-1 and V is TRBV27; TRBD1 might be the D (5 bases). This clonotype originated in an adult who received the AZD1222 COVID-19 vaccine. This material consisted of peripheral blood, taken 28 days after the second AZD1222 dose. CDR3 sequence (DNA): TGTGCCAGCCTGGGGGGGGTAAACACTGAAGCTTTCTTT. This translates into CASLGGVNTEAFF.